The clone carrying this TCR beta chain appeared a single time. Treatment indicated: some 20 received Ad26.COV2.S at low or high dose, single or two shots; several received placebo; per-sample allocation not given. The investigators took samples on day 63 after the first vaccine or placebo injection. At a Boston site, the person donating was an adult of 18-55 years. This record comes from a study of Ad26.COV2.S vaccination and SARS-CoV-2 variants. Turning to the study itself: A COV1001 Ad26.COV2.S trial-arm participant provided the sample. Doses of Ad26.COV2.S were injected into muscle once or twice, 56 days apart.

Measured with immunoSEQ multiplex PCR; TCRdb has only the in-frame clones, and not every one. The sample shows about 410,000 clones, roughly nine tenths of them seen only once. The sequence came from a person aged 18 to 59 who received the Ad26.COV2.S COVID-19 vaccine or a placebo. The sample here was peripheral blood, taken in a trial of Ad26.COV2.S vaccine versus placebo.

This CDR3 is CASSSRGTGPTMRNTF. DNA for the CDR3: TGTGCCAGCAGCAGCAGGGGGACAGGGCCTACTATGAGGAACACCTTC. The V gene is TRBV11-2, the J gene TRBJ1-2; 9 bases map to TRBD1. Trimming cost V 5 bases and J 12 bases; bases outside gene matches: 19. There are 16 residues in the CDR3. The V gene's germline CDR1 is SGHAT and CDR2 FQNNGV.